These 13 T cell receptor beta chains were all obtained from the same sample, sequenced in a study of T cells in Graves' hyperthyroidism and ophthalmopathy. Regions amplified from RNA transcripts were the TCR beta CDR3 regions. Primed by the HTBI set, a first-round RT-PCR was run on the TCR CDR3. MiXCR was run by TCRdb on the multiplex PCR reads, yielding one entry per CDR3 protein. This table holds 450,000 to 650,000 distinct CDR3 sequences, more than 20% found once. The source material was blood. Receptors were obtained from a young man with Graves' hyperthyroidism.

As to this clonotype: With a much larger clone just one base away, this may be a read error. V usage is TRBV11-2 and J usage is TRBJ2-7; D is ambiguous. The CDR3 is 13 residues long. Germline assignment: CDR1 SGHAT and CDR2 FQNNGV. The CDR3 DNA reads TGTGCCAGCAGCCCAATCTTCCGAGACGAGCAGTGCTTC. It encodes CASSPIFRDEQCF.

The chain joins TRBV20-1 to TRBJ1-2; 12 nucleotides align to TRBD1. This CDR3 spans 16 amino acids. The V gene end was trimmed by 4 bases and the J gene end by 5 bases; junction bases not matched to a gene: 11. Germline values: CDR1 DFQATT, CDR2 SNEGSKA (reference sequence). CDR3 in amino acids: CSAILSGTGGGYGYTF. DNA for the CDR3: TGCAGTGCTATTCTCTCCGGGACAGGGGGCGGGTATGGCTACACCTTC.

This clonotype was found many times. The chain employs TRBV3-1 and TRBJ1-2, with 9 nucleotides matching TRBD1. V lost 8 bases and J lost 8; bases outside the gene matches: 12. CDR3 length equals 14 residues. Germline values: CDR1 LGHDT, CDR2 YNNKEL (reference sequence). The CDR3 nucleotides are TGTGCCAGCCAACCGGGACAGGGCGTTCGCGGCTACACCTTC. Amino acids: CASQPGQGVRGYTF.

Many counts were recorded for this clonotype. The rearrangement uses TRBV6-4 and TRBJ1-5; 9 positions match TRBD1. The V gene's germline CDR1 is MRHNA and CDR2 SNTAGT. V lost 9 bases, J lost 3 bases, and 21 bases stayed unmatched. This CDR3 comprises 19 residues. CDR3 bases: TGTGCCAGTTTTTTATTCCCGGGACAGGGCAAACCTAACAATCAGCCCCAGCATTTT. It encodes CASFLFPGQGKPNNQPQHF.

The rearrangement uses TRBV12-3 or TRBV12-4 and TRBJ2-4; no clear D gene. V lost 1 base and J 3 bases, leaving 13 bases between the germline ends. The CDR3 runs to 16 residues. CDR3 sequence (DNA): TGTGCCAGCAGTTTAGAAAGAAGGCTCGGCAAAAACATTCAGTACTTC. This codes for CASSLERRLGKNIQYF.

Remarks on this clonotype: This could be a read error, since a much larger clone is one nucleotide away. The chain uses TRBV28 and TRBJ2-2, with D perhaps assigned TRBD1 or TRBD2 (5 bases each). Trimming cost V 6 bases and J 4 bases, with 18 bases left between them. Germline CDR1 reads MDHEN; CDR2 reads SYDVKM. The CDR3 length is 16 residues. The CDR3 DNA reads TGTGCCAGCAGCCCGCGAGGGGTCTTAGGCACCGGGGAGCTGTTTTTT. This gives the protein CASSPRGVLGTGELFF.

This clonotype has at least ten counts. One end of the junction varies from germline; a read error may be responsible. The chain uses TRBV4-1 and TRBJ1-1; D not certain. The CDR3 runs to 14 residues. The germline V gene has CDR1 MGHRA and CDR2 YSYEKL. This chain's CDR3 is CASSQRTGNTEAFF. In nucleotides, the CDR3 is TGTGCCAGCAGCCAGAGGACGGGTAACACTGAAGCTTTCTTT.

This clonotype was seen only a few times. V and J are TRBV28 and TRBJ2-5; no reliable D call. With 2 bases removed from V and 7 bases from J, the gap between germline ends came to 20 bases. This CDR3 region has 16 residues. Germline CDR1 and CDR2: MDHEN and SYDVKM. The CDR3 region has the DNA TGTGCCAGCAGTTTAATGGGCATGAGTGGTGTAGGGACCCAGTACTTC. Residues: CASSLMGMSGVGTQYF. The variable domain in full, with the rest retrieved from reference TRBV28 and TRBJ2-5, is DVKVTQSSRYLVKRTGEKVFLECVQDMDHENMFWYRQDPGLGLRLIYFSYDVKMKEKGDIPEGYSVSREKKERFSLILESASTNQTSMYLCASSLMGMSGVGTQYFGPGTRLLVL.

This clonotype was seen repeatedly, ten times or more. The chain recombines TRBV6-1 with TRBJ1-6; tentatively, D is TRBD1 (6 bases). Trimming cost V 6 bases and J 9 bases, with 18 bases left between them. This CDR3 region has 15 residues. Germline V gene data show CDR1 as MNHNS and CDR2 as SASEGT. CDR3 nucleotide sequence: TGTGCCAGCAGAACACAGGGCAGCTTGGGTTCACCCCTCCACTTT. Amino acids: CASRTQGSLGSPLHF.

This clonotype was seen at least ten times. The genes are TRBV12-3 or TRBV12-4 and TRBJ1-2; weak D call: TRBD1 (5 bases). V lost 3 bases and J lost 6, with 11 bases in between. The CDR3 is 13 residues long. In DNA form, the CDR3 reads TGTGCCAGCAGTTTCCAGGGCCAGCATGGCTACACCTTC. Amino acids: CASSFQGQHGYTF.

V usage is TRBV24-1 and J usage is TRBJ1-2, with D uncertain. Trimming removed 3 bases from V and 8 bases from J, with 9 bases in between. The CDR3 spans 12 residues. The V gene's germline CDR1 is KGHDR and CDR2 SFDVKD. CDR3: CATSDSENGYTF. DNA for the CDR3: TGTGCCACCAGTGATAGCGAAAACGGCTACACCTTC.

This clonotype has ten or more counts. The chain joins TRBV11-2 to TRBJ2-7, with 8 bases that match TRBD1. The CDR3 totals 13 residues. Trimming removed 3 bases from V and 5 bases from J; junction bases left unmatched: 3. CDR1 SGHAT and CDR2 FQNNGV come from the germline V gene. The CDR3 sequence is CASSFETGDEQYF. CDR3 in DNA: TGTGCCAGCAGCTTTGAGACAGGGGACGAGCAGTACTTC. Full variable domain (remainder filled in from reference TRBV11-2 and TRBJ2-7): EAGVAQSPRYKIIEKRQSVAFWCNPISGHATLYWYQQILGQGPKLLIQFQNNGVVDDSQLPKDRFSAERLKGVDSTLKIQPAKLEDSAVYLCASSFETGDEQYFGPGTRLTVT.

The table lists this clonotype with many counts. The V and J genes are TRBV6-1 and TRBJ1-1; no clear D gene. V was pared by 5 bases and J by 8 bases, with 9 bases between. Germline V gives CDR1 MNHNS, CDR2 SASEGT. This CDR3 is 11 amino acids long. This CDR3 reads CASSRPIEAFF. The DNA for the CDR3 is TGTGCCAGCAGTCGACCGATAGAAGCTTTCTTT.